This TCR beta chain appears in the sequencing data of a study of blood T cell repertoires in COVID-19. Study-level information: The origin of the acute and convalescent COVID-19 samples was the United States, Italy and Spain. Sample material is recorded as cDNA or gDNA derived from T cells, B-cell-depleted T cells, or PBMCs.

The CDR3 is 13 residues long. Germline CDR1 reads KGHSH; CDR2 reads LQKENI. V shed 6 bases and J shed 3 bases, with 10 bases lying between them. In the original analysis: Reference gene primer amplification yielded estimated nucleated cell counts. The data were produced by immunoSEQ multiplex PCR, yet TCRdb's version contains in-frame clones alone and is incomplete. For V, J and clone size, that table is used; D and trimming come from the DNA. The table includes tens of thousands of clones, 65% to 85% detected once. The chain combines TRBV18 with TRBJ2-3; D gene unclear. The receptor was derived from a middle-aged man with acute or convalescent COVID-19. The sample taken for sequencing was peripheral blood. CDR3 sequence: CASSELVTDTQYF. The CDR3 nucleotides read TGTGCCAGCTCGGAGCTGGTAACAGATACGCAGTATTTT. Together with reference TRBV18 and TRBJ2-3, the CDR3 gives the full variable domain: NAGVMQNPRHLVRRRGQEARLRCSPMKGHSHVYWYRQLPEEGLKFMVYLQKENIIDESGMPKERFSAEFPKEGPSILRIQQVVRGDSAAYFCASSELVTDTQYFGPGTRLTVL.